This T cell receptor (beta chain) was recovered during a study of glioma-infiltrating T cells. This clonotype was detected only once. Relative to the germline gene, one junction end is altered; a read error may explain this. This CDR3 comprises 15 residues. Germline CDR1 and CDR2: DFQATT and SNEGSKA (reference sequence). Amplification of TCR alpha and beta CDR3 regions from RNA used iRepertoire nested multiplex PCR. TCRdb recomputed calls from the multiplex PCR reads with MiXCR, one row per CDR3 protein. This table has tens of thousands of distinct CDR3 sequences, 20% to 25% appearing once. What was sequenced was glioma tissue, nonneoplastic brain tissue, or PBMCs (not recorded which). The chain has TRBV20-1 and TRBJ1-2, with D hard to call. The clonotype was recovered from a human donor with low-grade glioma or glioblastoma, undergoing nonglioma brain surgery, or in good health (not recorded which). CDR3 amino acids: CSSRDPVVTHGGYTF. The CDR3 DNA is TGCAGTTCTAGAGATCCAGTAGTGACCCACGGTGGCTACACCTTC.